These 15 T cell receptor beta chains were sequenced from one sample in a study of blood T cell repertoires in COVID-19. Profiling relied on immunoSEQ multiplex PCR, and the TCRdb table lists in-frame clones only, not all of them. This sample has a few hundred thousand clones, with roughly 90% found just once. The sequencing sample was made of PBMCs or T cells enriched from blood (not recorded which). The origin of the receptors is a man aged 40-55 years who had recovered from COVID-19.

The CDR3 DNA is TGTGCCAGCAGCGTGCCCAGGGGACTGAACACTGAAGCTTTCTTT. Protein product: CASSVPRGLNTEAFF. This rearrangement joins TRBV7-6 to TRBJ1-1, with D possibly matching TRBD1 (6 bases). With 5 bases removed from V and 0 bases from J, the gap between germline ends came to 13 bases. The length of the CDR3 is 15 residues. The germline gives CDR1 SGHVS, CDR2 FNYEAQ.

A single count supports this clone. The J gene is TRBJ1-1, the V gene TRBV5-6, with 9 bases that match TRBD1. Looked up from germline, CDR1 is SGHDT and CDR2 is YYEEEE. The CDR3 consists of 14 residues. Trimming cost V 6 bases and J 4 bases; bases outside gene matches: 7. The CDR3 loop reads CASILGTGSTEAFF. The CDR3 coding sequence is TGTGCCAGCATCCTTGGGACAGGGTCCACTGAAGCTTTCTTT.

The V call is TRBV11-3, the J call TRBJ2-1, with TRBD2 identical over 12 bases. This CDR3 is built from 15 residues. Looked up from germline, CDR1 is SGHNT and CDR2 is YENEEA. V lost 4 bases, J lost 4 bases, and 2 bases stayed unmatched. CDR3 sequence (DNA): TGTGCCAGCAGCTGGACTAGCGGGGCTTACAATGAGCAGTTCTTC. Its translation: CASSWTSGAYNEQFF.

This chain uses TRBV28 with TRBJ2-7; perhaps TRBD1 as D (5 bases). The germline V gene has CDR1 MDHEN and CDR2 SYDVKM. The CDR3 length is 13 residues. The V end lost 6 bases, the J end lost 2 bases, and 11 bases lay between the germline ends. Here the CDR3 reads CASRNRTPYEQYF. DNA for the CDR3: TGTGCCAGCAGAAACAGGACGCCCTACGAGCAGTACTTC.

The chain is built from TRBV15 and TRBJ2-1; 14 bases align to TRBD2. Germline V gene data show CDR1 as LNHNV and CDR2 as YYDKDF (reference sequence). V gave up 0 bases and J gave up 15 bases; unmatched junction bases: 10. The CDR3 contains 16 residues. The CDR3 nucleotides read TGTGCCACCAGCAGAGATCGGGGACTAGCGGGAGCCGCCCCGTTCTTC. Its protein product is CATSRDRGLAGAAPFF.

The chain joins TRBV6-5 to TRBJ1-1; 7 bases map to TRBD1. J gave up 5 bases and V 0 bases, and 9 bases lay outside the gene matches. Germline CDR1 is MNHEY and CDR2 is SVGAGI. The CDR3 covers 16 residues. CDR3 DNA sequence: TGTGCCAGCAGTTACTCGAACCGGGACAGAAGAACTGAAGCTTTCTTT. Its protein product is CASSYSNRDRRTEAFF.

The genes are TRBV13 and TRBJ1-3, with D unresolved. The CDR3 runs to 14 residues. Per the germline V gene, CDR1 is PRHDT and CDR2 is FYEKMQ (reference sequence). V was trimmed by 4 bases and J by 0 bases, leaving 7 bases between them. CDR3 in amino acids: CASSYGSSGNTIYF. The DNA for the CDR3 is TGTGCCAGCAGCTACGGTAGCTCTGGAAACACCATATATTTT.

The chain carries TRBV7-2 and TRBJ2-7, with 8 positions matching TRBD1. The germline V gene encodes CDR1 SGHTA and CDR2 FQGNSA. The trim removed 1 base at V and 7 bases at J, leaving 6 bases unmatched. The CDR3 length is 14 residues. For the CDR3, the DNA is TGTGCCAGCAGCTTAGTGGCAGGGGGCTGGGAGCAGTACTTC. Translation: CASSLVAGGWEQYF. The entire variable domain, with the rest obtained from reference TRBV7-2 and TRBJ2-7, is as follows: GAGVSQSPSNKVTEKGKDVELRCDPISGHTALYWYRQSLGQGLEFLIYFQGNSAPDKSGLPSDRFSAERTGGSVSTLTIQRTQQEDSAVYLCASSLVAGGWEQYFGPGTRLTVT.

The gene calls are TRBV19 and TRBJ1-5; 7 bases agree with TRBD1. V dropped 3 bases and J dropped 4; count of bases not matched to a gene: 6. The CDR3 totals 15 residues. CDR1 and CDR2 from the germline V gene are LNHDA and SQIVND (reference sequence). The CDR3 DNA reads as TGTGCCAGTAGTATCCAGGGGGGATCTAATCAGCCCCAGCATTTT. Translated: CASSIQGGSNQPQHF. Complete variable domain (other parts from reference TRBV19 and TRBJ1-5): DGGITQSPKYLFRKEGQNVTLSCEQNLNHDAMYWYRQDPGQGLRLIYYSQIVNDFQKGDIAEGYSVSREKKESFPLTVTSAQKNPTAFYLCASSIQGGSNQPQHFGDGTRLSIL.

Only one count was recorded for this clone. V is TRBV4-3 and J is TRBJ2-3; D is ambiguous. The CDR3 has 14 residues. V shed 5 bases and J shed 0 bases, with 9 bases lying between them. Germline V gene data show CDR1 as LGHNA and CDR2 as YSLEER. In DNA, the CDR3 is TGCGCCAGCAGCGACCTGACTAGCACAGATACGCAGTATTTT. This gives the protein CASSDLTSTDTQYF.

This clone was counted a single time. V gene TRBV19 combines with J gene TRBJ2-1; D might be TRBD1 (6 bases). The germline V and J ends were trimmed by 10 bases and 9 bases, with 16 bases remaining between them. Per germline, CDR1 LNHDA and CDR2 SQIVND (reference sequence). The CDR3 extends over 12 amino acids. The CDR3 nucleotides are TGTGCCACTAAGCAGGGGTTCCTTGAGCAGTTCTTC. Protein product: CATKQGFLEQFF.

The gene calls are TRBV12-5 and TRBJ1-5; weak D call: TRBD1 (5 bases). The germline CDR1 and CDR2 sequences are LGHNT and FRNRAP. The CDR3 sequence is 19 residues long. Trimming removed 3 bases from V and 5 bases from J, with 26 bases in between. The CDR3 bases are TGTGCTAGTGGTTTTATCGGAGACCGCTGGATGGGAGGGGATCAGCCCCAGCATTTT. Translation gives CASGFIGDRWMGGDQPQHF.

A single count supports this clone. The chain joins TRBV7-3 to TRBJ2-5; TRBD2 is a possible D gene (7 bases). The CDR3 contains 18 residues. V was pared by 2 bases and J by 5 bases, with 24 bases between. Germline lookup yields CDR1 SGHTA and CDR2 FQGTGA. The CDR3 coding sequence is TGTGCCAGCAGCTTACAAGCCGGGGGCGGGAGAACCCAGGAGACCCAGTACTTC. Amino acid sequence: CASSLQAGGGRTQETQYF.

J is TRBJ1-1 and V is TRBV5-6; TRBD1 matches 9 bases. The CDR3 consists of 15 residues. V was clipped by 1 base and J by 3 bases; unmatched bases: 4. The germline gives CDR1 SGHDT, CDR2 YYEEEE. The DNA for the CDR3 is TGTGCCAGCAGCTTGTATGGACAGGGGTACACTGAAGCTTTCTTT. It yields the protein CASSLYGQGYTEAFF.

This chain links TRBV4-1 with TRBJ1-5; a possible D gene is TRBD1 (5 bases). This CDR3 is 15 amino acids long. CDR1 is MGHRA, CDR2 YSYEKL, per germline. V lost 0 bases and J lost 7, with 13 bases in between. For the CDR3, the DNA is TGCGCCAGCAGCCAAGATATCAGGGATTTCCAGCCCCAGCATTTT. The encoded protein is CASSQDIRDFQPQHF.